These 6 T cell receptor beta chains share one sample of origin, sequenced in a study of beta chain features in type 1 diabetes. Of the isolated RNA, all was reverse transcribed, and so the sequenced material was expressed TCRB transcripts. Assay used: immunoSEQ multiplex PCR; TCRdb lists only in-frame clones, some missing. Counted here are about half a million clones, approximately 10% occurring once; the ten biggest clones make up approximately 0.05%. The sequencing input was naive CD4+ T cells from blood. The receptor set was obtained from a woman under 30 in good health.

The J gene is TRBJ1-2, the V gene TRBV13; D might be TRBD1 (6 bases). Germline V gene lookup returns CDR1 PRHDT and CDR2 FYEKMQ (reference sequence). This CDR3 is built from 14 residues. V lost 5 bases to trimming and J lost 8 bases, with 18 bases between them. CDR3 nucleotides: TGTGCCAGCAGCCGGAACAGGGATTCTAAAGGCTACACCTTC. Its protein is CASSRNRDSKGYTF.

This clone came up a few times. The CDR3 DNA reads as TGCGCCAGCCGGATGGACCCTAGCAATCAGCCCCAGCATTTT. Its protein is CASRMDPSNQPQHF. The chain carries TRBV5-1 and TRBJ1-5; no definite D call. Germline-derived CDR1 and CDR2 are SGHRS and YFSETQ. The CDR3 runs to 14 residues. Trimming took 7 bases from V and 0 from J, leaving 11 bases between them. Variable domain in full (rest from reference TRBV5-1 and TRBJ1-5): KAGVTQTPRYLIKTRGQQVTLSCSPISGHRSVSWYQQTPGQGLQFLFEYFSETQRNKGNFPGRFSGRQFSNSRSEMNVSTLELGDSALYLCASRMDPSNQPQHFGDGTRLSIL.

The table lists this clone with a few counts. The CDR3 here is CSVGASGGSTDTQYF. CDR3 bases: TGCAGCGTTGGGGCAAGCGGGGGGAGCACAGATACGCAGTATTTT. V is TRBV29-1 and J is TRBJ2-3; 9 bases fit TRBD2. The germline V gene encodes CDR1 SQVTM and CDR2 ANQGSEA. Trimming at V came to 4 bases and at J to 0 bases, leaving 5 bases not matched to a gene. The CDR3 loop spans 15 amino acids.

This clone has more than one count but fewer than ten. V usage is TRBV1 and J usage is TRBJ2-6; the D call TRBD2 from the table was never checked on the DNA. TRBV1 is labeled a pseudogene. The CDR3 extends over 17 amino acids. CDR3 amino acids: CTSSQGGGGTGANVLTF. CDR3 nucleotides: TGCACCAGCAGCCAAGGAGGCGGGGGTACTGGGGCCAACGTCCTGACTTTC.

This clone was counted a few times. The V gene is TRBV6-4, the J gene TRBJ2-1; D possibly corresponds to TRBD1 (5 bases). CDR1 MRHNA and CDR2 SNTAGT come from the germline V gene. Trimming stripped 5 bases from V and 8 bases from J, with 13 bases between. The CDR3 totals 13 residues. The CDR3 nucleotides are TGTGCCAGCAGTAATGCAGGGCACGATGAGCAGTTCTTC. Translated: CASSNAGHDEQFF.

CDR3 nucleotides: TGCAGCGTTTCGACAGGGACTAACTATGGCTACACCTTC. Its protein product is CSVSTGTNYGYTF. This sequence joins TRBV29-1 and TRBJ1-2; 7 bases match TRBD1. The trim removed 5 bases at V and 0 bases at J, leaving 3 bases unmatched. CDR3 size: 13 residues. Germline V lookup: CDR1 SQVTM, CDR2 ANQGSEA.